Here is one T cell receptor beta chain with its context. Primers for the PCR totalled 60 Vbeta and 13 Jbeta. Sequenced by immunoSEQ multiplex PCR; TCRdb stores in-frame clones only, minus some. Of more than 75,000 clones listed, 79% were seen once; the top ten hold 2.5%. The data are from a study of cytomegalovirus exposure and HLA in healthy donors. The sequenced sample consisted of PBMCs. This TCR derives from a man aged 30-40 years in good health and CMV-seronegative.

The CDR3 DNA reads as TGCGCCAGCAGCCAAGATTTTACAGGGGGCGGGCTGACTGAAGCTTTCTTT. This codes for CASSQDFTGGGLTEAFF. The rearrangement joins TRBV4-3 to TRBJ1-1; 9 nucleotides align to TRBD1. V gave up 0 bases and J gave up 5 bases; unmatched junction bases: 10. This CDR3 is 17 amino acids long. CDR1 and CDR2 from the germline V gene are LGHNA and YSLEER.